Given below is one TCR beta chain in context. The sample comes from a study of T cell responses to AZD1222 COVID-19 vaccine. Sequencing was performed with immunoSEQ multiplex PCR; in TCRdb, only in-frame clones are kept and a portion is missing. In the table there are some 170,000 clones, over 80% of which are singletons. The CDR3 runs 16 residues. Germline trimming cut 1 base from V and 3 bases from J; bases unmatched to any gene: 7. Germline V gene sequence: CDR1 SGHAT, CDR2 FQNNGV. The receptor comes from an adult who received the MenACWY meningococcal vaccine as a control. The chain is built from TRBV11-2 and TRBJ2-7; 9 positions agree with TRBD2. The specimen was peripheral blood, collected 28 days after the second dose of the MenACWY control vaccine. The CDR3 nucleotides are TGTGCCAGCAGCTTAGGGTCGACTAGCGGTTACTACGAGCAGTACTTC. Amino acids: CASSLGSTSGYYEQYF.